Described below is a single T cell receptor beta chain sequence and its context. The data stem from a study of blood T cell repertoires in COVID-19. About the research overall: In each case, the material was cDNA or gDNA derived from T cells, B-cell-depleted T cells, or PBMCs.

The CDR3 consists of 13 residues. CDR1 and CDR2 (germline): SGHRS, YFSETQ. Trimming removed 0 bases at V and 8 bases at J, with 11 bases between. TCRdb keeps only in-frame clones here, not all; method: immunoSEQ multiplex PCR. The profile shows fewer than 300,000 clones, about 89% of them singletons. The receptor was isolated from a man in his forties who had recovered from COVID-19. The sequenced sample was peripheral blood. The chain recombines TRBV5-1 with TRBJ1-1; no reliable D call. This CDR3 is CASSLVARHEAFF. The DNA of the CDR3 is TGCGCCAGCAGCTTGGTGGCACGTCACGAAGCTTTCTTT.